The sequence of this T cell receptor beta chain was determined in a study of CD8+ T cells in alopecia areata. The overall study: At a dose of 5 to 10 mg twice daily, oral tofacitinib was given to treated patients. The study's findings and limits: Clonality in lesional scalp, especially alopecia totalis/universalis, exceeded that of normal scalp.

Treatment meaning: oral pan-JAK inhibitor, 5-10 mg twice daily. Lesional scalp tissue (obtained by punch biopsy) and peripheral blood were collected from alopecia areata patients. As the sequencing template, cDNA was produced by extracting RNA and reverse transcribing it. Method: immunoSEQ multiplex PCR; TCRdb's copy keeps in-frame clones and lacks some. The profile shows roughly 250,000 clones, about 60% of them singletons. Germline V gene sequence: CDR1 MGHDK, CDR2 SYGVNS. The CDR3 extends over 14 amino acids. V gave up 3 bases and J gave up 10 bases, with 18 bases separating them. This clone was observed a handful of times. The antigen remains unidentified.

This TCR derives from a human donor with alopecia areata. This specimen consisted of CD4+ T cells sorted from blood, obtained around week 52, from a patient treated with tofacitinib. The chain combines TRBV25-1 with TRBJ1-1; tentative D call: TRBD1 (5 bases). CDR3 region: CASSEGLWRGAAFF. The CDR3 nucleotides are TGTGCCAGCAGTGAGGGGCTCTGGCGCGGGGCAGCTTTCTTT.